This record looks at one TCR beta chain sequence and its context. With 3 bases clipped from V and 2 bases from J, the junction kept 5 bases outside the gene matches. The CDR3 runs 16 residues. Per germline, CDR1 SEHNR and CDR2 FQNEAQ (reference sequence). This specimen comes from a study of blood T cell repertoires in COVID-19. Assay: immunoSEQ multiplex PCR; the TCRdb copy retains only in-frame clones and omits some. This table holds some 130,000 clones, around 80% found once. Across over 20 US areas, participants ranged in age from roughly 18 to 95 years. The sequencing input was PBMCs or T cells enriched from blood (not recorded which). The sequence came from a middle-aged man with acute COVID-19. The V and J genes are TRBV7-9 and TRBJ2-2; TRBD2 aligns across 8 bases. The CDR3 is CASSFLTSANTGELFF. In nucleotides, the CDR3 is TGTGCCAGCAGCTTCCTGACTAGCGCTAACACCGGGGAGCTGTTTTTT.